This T cell receptor (beta chain) was identified during a study of blood T cell repertoires in COVID-19. Original processing methods: Amplification from reference gene primers served as the basis for estimated nucleated cell counts. Only in-frame clones appear in the TCRdb table, and some are missing; sequencing was by immunoSEQ multiplex PCR. The D gene and trimming were derived from the DNA, and the V and J assignments and clone size from that table. The data show 250,000 to 300,000 clones, 89% seen once. CDR1 and CDR2 (germline): MNHEY, SVGAGI. The germline V and J ends were trimmed by 8 bases and 0 bases, with 11 bases remaining between them. This CDR3 has 13 amino acids.

The sample was peripheral blood. The origin of this receptor is a woman in her 40s who had recovered from COVID-19. The V call is TRBV6-5, the J call TRBJ2-7; D unclear. DNA for the CDR3: TGTGCCAGCCGACACCTAAGCTCCTACGAGCAGTACTTC. Translating it yields CASRHLSSYEQYF.